The 15 T cell receptor beta chains in this list originate from one sample, sequenced in a study of identical twins' blood T cells. TCRdb recomputed calls from the 5' RACE reads with MiXCR, one row per CDR3 protein. Of fewer than 450,000 distinct CDR3 sequences listed, around 30% are singletons. Sequenced material: PBMCs. These receptors were taken from a woman aged 18 to 55 in good health.

This clonotype was observed many times. The chain couples TRBV4-3 to TRBJ1-2; unclear D gene. Germline V lookup: CDR1 LGHNA, CDR2 YSLEER. CDR3 length equals 14 residues. The germline V and J ends were trimmed by 1 base and 6 bases, with 12 bases remaining between them. The CDR3 spells CASSQVGYLDGYTF. CDR3 bases: TGCGCCAGCAGCCAAGTAGGATATCTGGATGGCTACACCTTC.

The chain couples TRBV7-6 to TRBJ2-3; 8 nucleotides agree with TRBD1. There are 15 residues in the CDR3. J gave up 4 bases and V 4 bases, and 7 bases lay outside the gene matches. CDR1 is SGHVS, CDR2 FNYEAQ, per germline. The CDR3 reads CASSSGQGAADTQYF. For the CDR3, the DNA is TGTGCCAGCAGCTCCGGACAGGGAGCGGCAGATACGCAGTATTTT.

The chain employs TRBV7-8 and TRBJ2-1; TRBD2 matches at 10 bases. Germline trimming cut 4 bases from V and 2 bases from J; bases unmatched to any gene: 11. The CDR3 covers 18 residues. The germline gives CDR1 SGHVS, CDR2 FQNEAQ. The CDR3 region has the DNA TGTGCCAGCAGCTATAGGCTAGCGGGGGCCCAGACCTACAATGAGCAGTTCTTC. It yields the protein CASSYRLAGAQTYNEQFF.

The table lists this clonotype with many counts. J is TRBJ1-2 and V is TRBV29-1, with a possible D match to TRBD1 (6 bases). Germline CDR1 and CDR2: SQVTM and ANQGSEA. The CDR3 has 11 amino acids. Trimming removed 6 bases at V and 8 bases at J, with 13 bases between. CDR3 sequence: CSVPFGTGYTF. The CDR3, as DNA: TGCAGCGTACCGTTCGGGACAGGCTACACCTTC.

This clonotype was seen many times. This sequence joins TRBV6-2 or TRBV6-3 and TRBJ2-7; D ambiguous. Germline V gives CDR1 MNHEY, CDR2 SVGEGT. V shed 0 bases and J shed 3 bases, with 9 bases lying between them. The CDR3 extends over 14 amino acids. The CDR3 region has the DNA TGTGCCAGCAGTTACTCGATCCCCGACTACGAGCAGTACTTC. It encodes CASSYSIPDYEQYF.

In its sample, this clonotype was seen once. The V call is TRBV12-3 or TRBV12-4, the J call TRBJ2-2; no clear D. The CDR3 spans 12 residues. V was pared by 3 bases and J by 6 bases, with 5 bases between. CDR3 sequence reads: CASSFVAGELFF. The CDR3 region has the DNA TGTGCCAGCAGTTTTGTGGCCGGGGAGCTGTTTTTT.

This clonotype has at least ten counts. The chain recombines TRBV12-3 or TRBV12-4 with TRBJ1-5, with 10 positions matching TRBD1. With 6 bases clipped from V and 0 bases from J, the junction kept 8 bases outside the gene matches. The CDR3 runs 17 residues. CDR3 DNA: TGTGCCAGCAGACGCTGGACAGGGGGTTATAGCAATCAGCCCCAGCATTTT. Translated: CASRRWTGGYSNQPQHF.

V usage is TRBV6-1 and J usage is TRBJ2-2; TRBD2 might be the D (5 bases). Germline V lookup: CDR1 MNHNS, CDR2 SASEGT. The CDR3 extends over 12 amino acids. Trimming stripped 10 bases from V and 6 bases from J, with 12 bases between. The CDR3 here is CAIPLGAGELFF. CDR3 in DNA: TGTGCCATCCCCCTCGGGGCCGGGGAGCTGTTTTTT.

This clonotype was picked up a small number of times. The chain uses TRBV19 and TRBJ1-2, with D uncertain. V lost 6 bases and J 3 bases, leaving 17 bases between the germline ends. Germline V CDR1 and CDR2: LNHDA, SQIVND (reference sequence). The CDR3 has 15 residues. The CDR3 spells CASSPMGGYDYGYTF. Here the CDR3 DNA reads TGTGCCAGTAGCCCAATGGGAGGTTACGACTATGGCTACACCTTC.

The chain links TRBV6-2 or TRBV6-3 to TRBJ2-1; 13 bases align to TRBD2. Per the germline V gene, CDR1 is MNHEY and CDR2 is SVGEGT. The V and J ends lost 5 bases and 8 bases, in that order; junction bases with no gene match: 9. This CDR3 is 16 amino acids long. CDR3 DNA: TGTGCCAGCAGTCACCCGACTAGCGGGAGGTCCGATGAGCAGTTCTTC. Translated: CASSHPTSGRSDEQFF.

The rearrangement links TRBV6-5 to TRBJ2-7; D is uncertain. V gave up 6 bases and J gave up 1 base, with 10 bases separating them. The CDR3 is 13 amino acids. Germline assignment: CDR1 MNHEY and CDR2 SVGAGI. The CDR3 sequence is CASRAGPSYEQYF. In DNA form, the CDR3 reads TGTGCCAGCAGGGCCGGGCCTTCCTACGAGCAGTACTTC.

V gene TRBV20-1 combines with J gene TRBJ2-7; 8 nucleotides match TRBD2. The trim removed 3 bases at V and 4 bases at J, leaving 11 bases unmatched. Per the germline V gene, CDR1 is DFQATT and CDR2 is SNEGSKA (reference sequence). The CDR3 runs to 15 residues. CDR3 nucleotides: TGCAGTGCTAGCCAAGAGCGGGGGAGGTCGTACGAGCAGTACTTC. Translation gives CSASQERGRSYEQYF.

The chain employs TRBV13 and TRBJ1-5; weak D call: TRBD1 (6 bases). The germline V gene encodes CDR1 PRHDT and CDR2 FYEKMQ (reference sequence). This CDR3 has 14 amino acids. V gave up 5 bases and J gave up 5 bases, with 13 bases separating them. This CDR3 reads CASSLQGGHQPQHF. The CDR3 DNA reads TGTGCCAGCAGCCTTCAAGGGGGTCATCAGCCCCAGCATTTT.

A remark on this clonotype: The germline gene is not matched at one end of the junction; a read error may be the cause. V and J are TRBV29-1 and TRBJ2-1; D not resolved. The CDR3 is 11 amino acids. Germline-derived CDR1 and CDR2 are SQVTM and ANQGSEA. The CDR3 region is CSFESYNEQFF. CDR3 sequence (DNA): TGCAGCTTTGAATCCTACAATGAGCAGTTCTTC.

J is TRBJ1-1 and V is TRBV20-1; 11 nucleotides agree with TRBD1. This CDR3 region has 14 residues. Losses at the gene ends were 5 bases for V and 5 bases for J; bases not matched to a gene: 7. Germline values: CDR1 DFQATT, CDR2 SNEGSKA (reference sequence). CDR3 in amino acids: CSAPSGTGGTEAFF. The CDR3 bases are TGCAGTGCTCCTTCCGGGACAGGGGGGACTGAAGCTTTCTTT.